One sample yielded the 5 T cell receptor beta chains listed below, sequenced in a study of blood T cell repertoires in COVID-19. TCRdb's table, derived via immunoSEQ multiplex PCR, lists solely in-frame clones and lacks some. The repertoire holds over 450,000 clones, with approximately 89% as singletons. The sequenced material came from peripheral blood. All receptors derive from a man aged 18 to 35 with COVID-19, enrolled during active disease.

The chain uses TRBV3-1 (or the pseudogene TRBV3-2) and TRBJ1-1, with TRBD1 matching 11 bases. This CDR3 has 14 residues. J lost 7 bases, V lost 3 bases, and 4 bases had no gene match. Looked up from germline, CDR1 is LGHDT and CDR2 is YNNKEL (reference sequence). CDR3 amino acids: CASSQDRGRGEAFF. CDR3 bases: TGTGCCAGCAGCCAGGACAGGGGGCGAGGTGAAGCTTTCTTT.

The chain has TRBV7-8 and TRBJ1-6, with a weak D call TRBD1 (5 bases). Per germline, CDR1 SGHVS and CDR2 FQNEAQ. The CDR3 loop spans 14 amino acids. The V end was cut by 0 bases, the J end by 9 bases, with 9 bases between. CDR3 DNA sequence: TGTGCCAGCAGCTTAGCCCAGGGTTTTTCACCCCTCCACTTT. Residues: CASSLAQGFSPLHF.

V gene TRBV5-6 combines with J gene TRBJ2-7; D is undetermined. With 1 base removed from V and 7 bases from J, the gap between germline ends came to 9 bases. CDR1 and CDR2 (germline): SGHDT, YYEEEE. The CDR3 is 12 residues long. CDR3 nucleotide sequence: TGTGCCAGCAGCTTGTTGCTAACGGAGCAGTACTTC. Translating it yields CASSLLLTEQYF.

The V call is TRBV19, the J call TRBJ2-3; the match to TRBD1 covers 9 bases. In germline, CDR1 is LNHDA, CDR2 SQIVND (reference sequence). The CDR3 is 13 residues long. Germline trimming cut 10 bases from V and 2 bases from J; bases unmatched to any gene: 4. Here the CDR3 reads CATRDRATDTQYF. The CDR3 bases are TGTGCCACCCGGGACAGGGCCACAGATACGCAGTATTTT.

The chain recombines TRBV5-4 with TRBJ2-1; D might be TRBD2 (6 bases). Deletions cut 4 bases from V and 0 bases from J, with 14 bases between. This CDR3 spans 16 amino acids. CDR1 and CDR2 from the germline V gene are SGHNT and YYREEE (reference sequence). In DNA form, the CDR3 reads TGTGCCAGCAGCCCAAGCGGGCCCAGCTCCTACAATGAGCAGTTCTTC. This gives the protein CASSPSGPSSYNEQFF.